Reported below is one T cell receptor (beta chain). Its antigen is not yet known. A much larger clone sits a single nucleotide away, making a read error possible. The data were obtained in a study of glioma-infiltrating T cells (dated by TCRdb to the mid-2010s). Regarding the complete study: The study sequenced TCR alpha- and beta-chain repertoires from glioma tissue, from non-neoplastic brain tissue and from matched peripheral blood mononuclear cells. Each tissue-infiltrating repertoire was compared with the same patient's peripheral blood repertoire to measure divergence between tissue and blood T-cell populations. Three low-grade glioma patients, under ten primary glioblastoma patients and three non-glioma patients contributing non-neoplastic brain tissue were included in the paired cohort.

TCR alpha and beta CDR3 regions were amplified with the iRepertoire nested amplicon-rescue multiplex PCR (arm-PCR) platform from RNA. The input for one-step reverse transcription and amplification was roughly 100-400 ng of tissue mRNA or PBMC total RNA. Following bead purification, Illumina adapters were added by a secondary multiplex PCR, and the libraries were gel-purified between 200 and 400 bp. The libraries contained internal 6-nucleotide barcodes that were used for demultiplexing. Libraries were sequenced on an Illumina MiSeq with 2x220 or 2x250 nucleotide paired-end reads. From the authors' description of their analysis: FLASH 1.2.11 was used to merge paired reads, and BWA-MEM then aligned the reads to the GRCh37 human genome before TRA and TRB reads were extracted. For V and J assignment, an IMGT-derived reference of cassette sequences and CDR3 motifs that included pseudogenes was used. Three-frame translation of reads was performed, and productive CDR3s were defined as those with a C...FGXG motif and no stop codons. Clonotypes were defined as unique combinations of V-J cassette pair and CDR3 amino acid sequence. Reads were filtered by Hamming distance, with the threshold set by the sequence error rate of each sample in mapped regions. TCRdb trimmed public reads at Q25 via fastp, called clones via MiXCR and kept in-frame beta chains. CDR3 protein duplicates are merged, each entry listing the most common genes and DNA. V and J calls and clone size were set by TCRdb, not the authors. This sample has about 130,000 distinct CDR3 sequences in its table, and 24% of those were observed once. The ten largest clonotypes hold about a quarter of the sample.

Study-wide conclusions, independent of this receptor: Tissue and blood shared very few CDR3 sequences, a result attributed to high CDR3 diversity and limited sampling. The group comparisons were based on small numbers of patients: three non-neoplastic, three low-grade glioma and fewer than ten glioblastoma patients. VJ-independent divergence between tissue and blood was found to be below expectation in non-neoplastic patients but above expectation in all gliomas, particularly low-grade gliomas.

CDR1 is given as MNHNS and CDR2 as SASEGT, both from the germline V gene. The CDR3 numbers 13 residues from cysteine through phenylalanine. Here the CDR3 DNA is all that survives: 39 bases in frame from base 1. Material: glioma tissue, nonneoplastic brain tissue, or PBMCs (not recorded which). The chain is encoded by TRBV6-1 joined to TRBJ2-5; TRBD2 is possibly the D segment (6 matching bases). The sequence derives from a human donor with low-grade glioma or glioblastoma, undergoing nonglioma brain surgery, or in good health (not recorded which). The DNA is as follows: TGTGCCTGCAGTGGGGGACTCGTTCAGACCCAGTACTTC. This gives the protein CACSGGLVQTQYF.